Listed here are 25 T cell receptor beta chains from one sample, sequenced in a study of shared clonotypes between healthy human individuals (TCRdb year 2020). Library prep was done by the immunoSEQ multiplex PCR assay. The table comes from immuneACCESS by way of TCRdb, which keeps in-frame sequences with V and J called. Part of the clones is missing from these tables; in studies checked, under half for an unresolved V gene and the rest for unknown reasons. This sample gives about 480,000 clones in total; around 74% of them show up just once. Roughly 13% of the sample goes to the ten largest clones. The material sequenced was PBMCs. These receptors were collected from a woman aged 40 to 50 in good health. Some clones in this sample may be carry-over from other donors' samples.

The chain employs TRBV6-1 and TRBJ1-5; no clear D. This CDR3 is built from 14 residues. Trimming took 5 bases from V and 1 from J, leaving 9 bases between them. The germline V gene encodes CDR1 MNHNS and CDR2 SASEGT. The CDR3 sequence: CASSYGVSNQPQHF. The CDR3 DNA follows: TGTGCCAGCAGTTATGGGGTGAGCAATCAGCCCCAGCATTTT.

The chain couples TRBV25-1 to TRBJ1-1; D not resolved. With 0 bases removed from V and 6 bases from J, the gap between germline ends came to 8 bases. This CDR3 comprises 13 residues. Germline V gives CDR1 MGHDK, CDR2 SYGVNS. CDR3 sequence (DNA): TGTGCCAGCAGTGAATACGGTACGGCTGAAGCTTTCTTT. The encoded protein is CASSEYGTAEAFF.

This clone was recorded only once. The CDR3 DNA reads TGTGCCAGCAGTGAAGGACTAGCGGAGAACTACGAGCAGTACTTC. Its protein product is CASSEGLAENYEQYF. V is TRBV9 and J is TRBJ2-7; 10 positions match TRBD2. Germline values: CDR1 SGDLS, CDR2 YYNGEE. V was clipped by 5 bases and J by 3 bases; unmatched bases: 8. The CDR3 contains 15 residues.

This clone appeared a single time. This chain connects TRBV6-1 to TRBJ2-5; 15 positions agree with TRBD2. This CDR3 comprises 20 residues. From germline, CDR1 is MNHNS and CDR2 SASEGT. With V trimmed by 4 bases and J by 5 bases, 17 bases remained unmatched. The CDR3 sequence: CASSAVRQGGLAGGRETQYF. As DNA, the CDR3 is TGTGCCAGCAGTGCTGTCCGGCAGGGGGGACTAGCGGGAGGTCGGGAGACCCAGTACTTC.

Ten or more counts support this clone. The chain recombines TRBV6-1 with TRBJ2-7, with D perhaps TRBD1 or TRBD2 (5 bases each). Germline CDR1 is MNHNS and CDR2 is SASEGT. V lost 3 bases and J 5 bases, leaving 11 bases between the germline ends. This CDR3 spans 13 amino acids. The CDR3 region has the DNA TGTGCCAGCAGTGAGGGGGAATCCAACGAGCAGTACTTC. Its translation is CASSEGESNEQYF.

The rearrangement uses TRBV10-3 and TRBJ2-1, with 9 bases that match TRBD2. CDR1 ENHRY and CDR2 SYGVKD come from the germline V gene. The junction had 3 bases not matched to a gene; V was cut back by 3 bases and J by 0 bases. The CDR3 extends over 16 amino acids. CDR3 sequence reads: CAISDSGRSSYNEQFF. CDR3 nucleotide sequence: TGTGCCATCAGTGACAGCGGGAGGTCCTCCTACAATGAGCAGTTCTTC.

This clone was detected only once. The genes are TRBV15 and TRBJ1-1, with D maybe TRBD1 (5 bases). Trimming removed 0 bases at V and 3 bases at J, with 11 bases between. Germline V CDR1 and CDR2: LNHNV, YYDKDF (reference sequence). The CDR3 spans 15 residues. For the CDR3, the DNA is TGTGCCACCAGCAGAGATCGGGGCAGCCACACTGAAGCTTTCTTT. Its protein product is CATSRDRGSHTEAFF. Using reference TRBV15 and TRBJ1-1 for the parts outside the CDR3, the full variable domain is DAMVIQNPRYQVTQFGKPVTLSCSQTLNHNVMYWYQQKSSQAPKLLFHYYDKDFNNEADTPDNFQSRRPNTSFCFLDIRSPGLGDTAMYLCATSRDRGSHTEAFFGQGTRLTVV.

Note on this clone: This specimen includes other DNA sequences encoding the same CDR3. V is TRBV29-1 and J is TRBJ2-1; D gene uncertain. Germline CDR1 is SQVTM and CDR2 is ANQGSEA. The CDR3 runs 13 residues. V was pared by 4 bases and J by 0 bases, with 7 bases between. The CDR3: CSVVSGSYNEQFF. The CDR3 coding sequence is TGCAGCGTTGTGTCGGGCTCCTACAATGAGCAGTTCTTC.

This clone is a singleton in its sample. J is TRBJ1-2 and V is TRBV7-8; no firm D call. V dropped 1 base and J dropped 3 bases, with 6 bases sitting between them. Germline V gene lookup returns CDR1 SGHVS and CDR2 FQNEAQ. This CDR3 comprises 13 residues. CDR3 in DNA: TGTGCCAGCAGCTTAGGGCCCGACTATGGCTACACCTTC. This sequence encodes CASSLGPDYGYTF.

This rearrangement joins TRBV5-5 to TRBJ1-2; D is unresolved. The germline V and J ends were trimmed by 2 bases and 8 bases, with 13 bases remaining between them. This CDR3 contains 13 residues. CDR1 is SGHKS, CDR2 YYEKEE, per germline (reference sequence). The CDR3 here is CASSFWGGQGYTF. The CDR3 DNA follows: TGTGCCAGCAGCTTTTGGGGTGGGCAGGGCTACACCTTC.

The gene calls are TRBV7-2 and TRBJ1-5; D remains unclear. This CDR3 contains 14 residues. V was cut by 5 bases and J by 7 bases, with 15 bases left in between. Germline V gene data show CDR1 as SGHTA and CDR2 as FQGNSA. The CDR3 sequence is CASSPEVGRQPQHF. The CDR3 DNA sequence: TGTGCCAGCAGCCCCGAGGTGGGAAGGCAGCCCCAGCATTTT. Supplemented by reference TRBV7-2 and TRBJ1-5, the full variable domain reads GAGVSQSPSNKVTEKGKDVELRCDPISGHTALYWYRQSLGQGLEFLIYFQGNSAPDKSGLPSDRFSAERTGGSVSTLTIQRTQQEDSAVYLCASSPEVGRQPQHFGDGTRLSIL.

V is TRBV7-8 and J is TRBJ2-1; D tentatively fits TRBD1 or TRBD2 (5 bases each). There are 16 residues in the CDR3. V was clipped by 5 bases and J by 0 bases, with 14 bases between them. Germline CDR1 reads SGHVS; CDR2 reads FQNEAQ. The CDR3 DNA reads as TGTGCCAGCAGCCCTAACCGGGGCCGCTCCTACAATGAGCAGTTCTTC. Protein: CASSPNRGRSYNEQFF.

The CDR3 DNA follows: TGTGCCAGCATCCGGGAGACTAATGAAAAACTGTTTTTT. This gives the protein CASIRETNEKLFF. This chain joins TRBV2 and TRBJ1-4, with D hard to call. Trimming shortened V by 7 bases and J by 2 bases, and 8 bases separated the two germline ends. CDR3 size: 13 residues. Germline CDR1 is SNHLY and CDR2 is FYNNEI.

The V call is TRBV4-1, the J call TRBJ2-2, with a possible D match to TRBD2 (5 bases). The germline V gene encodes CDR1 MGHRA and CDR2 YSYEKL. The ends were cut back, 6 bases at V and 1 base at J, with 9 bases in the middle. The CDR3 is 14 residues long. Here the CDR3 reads CASSGGLNTGELFF. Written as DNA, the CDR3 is TGCGCCAGCAGTGGCGGGTTGAACACCGGGGAGCTGTTTTTT.

CDR3 bases: TGCGCCAGCAGTGGGGCTTCCTACGAGCAGTACTTC. Translation gives CASSGASYEQYF. This chain connects TRBV10-1 to TRBJ2-7; D is ambiguous. The CDR3 extends over 12 amino acids. CDR1 WNHNN and CDR2 SYGVQD come from the germline V gene (reference sequence). Between the trimmed V and J ends, which lost 4 bases and 1 base, there was a span of 5 bases.

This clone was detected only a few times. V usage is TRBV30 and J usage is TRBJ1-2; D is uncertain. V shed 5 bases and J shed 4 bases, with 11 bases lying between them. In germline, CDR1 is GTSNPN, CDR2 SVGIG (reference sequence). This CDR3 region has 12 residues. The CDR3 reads CAWAKGSYGYTF. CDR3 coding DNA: TGTGCCTGGGCGAAAGGAAGCTATGGCTACACCTTC. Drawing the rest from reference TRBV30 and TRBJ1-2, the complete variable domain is SQTIHQWPATLVQPVGSPLSLECTVEGTSNPNLYWYRQAAGRGLQLLFYSVGIGQISSEVPQNLSASRPQDRQFILSSKKLLLSDSGFYLCAWAKGSYGYTFGSGTRLTVV.

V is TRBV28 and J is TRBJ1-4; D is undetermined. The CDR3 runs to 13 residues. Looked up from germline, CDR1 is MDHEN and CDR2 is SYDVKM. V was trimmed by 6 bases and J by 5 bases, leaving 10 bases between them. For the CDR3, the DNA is TGTGCCAGCAGCAGGAACGCCAATGAAAAACTGTTTTTT. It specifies CASSRNANEKLFF.

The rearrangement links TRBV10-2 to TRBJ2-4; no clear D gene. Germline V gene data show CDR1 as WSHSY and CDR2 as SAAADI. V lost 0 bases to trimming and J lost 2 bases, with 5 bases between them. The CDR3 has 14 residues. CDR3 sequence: CASSESSTKNIQYF. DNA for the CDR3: TGCGCCAGCAGTGAGTCGTCGACCAAAAACATTCAGTACTTC.

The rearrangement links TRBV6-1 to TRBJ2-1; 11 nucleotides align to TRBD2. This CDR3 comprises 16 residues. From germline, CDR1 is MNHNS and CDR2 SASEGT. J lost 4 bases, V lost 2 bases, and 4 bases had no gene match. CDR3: CASSELAGGPYNEQFF. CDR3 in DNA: TGTGCCAGCAGTGAACTAGCGGGAGGTCCATACAATGAGCAGTTCTTC.

The CDR3 bases are TGTGCCAGCAGTGGGACTAGCGGGAGCTCCTACAATGAGCAGTTCTTC. Translation gives CASSGTSGSSYNEQFF. This chain joins TRBV28 and TRBJ2-1; 14 positions agree with TRBD2. Germline V gene lookup returns CDR1 MDHEN and CDR2 SYDVKM. Trimming at V came to 5 bases and at J to 0 bases, leaving 0 bases not matched to a gene. The CDR3 runs to 16 residues.

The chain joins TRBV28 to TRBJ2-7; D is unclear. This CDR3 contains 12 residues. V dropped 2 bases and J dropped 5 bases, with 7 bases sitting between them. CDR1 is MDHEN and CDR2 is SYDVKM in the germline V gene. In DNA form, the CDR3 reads TGTGCCAGCAGTTTAGGGAACCACGAGCAGTACTTC. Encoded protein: CASSLGNHEQYF.

In DNA form, the CDR3 reads TGTGCCAGCAGCCAACTACAGGGTCGAACTGAAGCTTTCTTT. It encodes CASSQLQGRTEAFF. The chain employs TRBV14 and TRBJ1-1; a weak D match, TRBD1 (6 bases). Trimming removed 2 bases from V and 5 bases from J, with 12 bases in between. The CDR3 has 14 residues. Per germline, CDR1 SGHDN and CDR2 FVKESK.

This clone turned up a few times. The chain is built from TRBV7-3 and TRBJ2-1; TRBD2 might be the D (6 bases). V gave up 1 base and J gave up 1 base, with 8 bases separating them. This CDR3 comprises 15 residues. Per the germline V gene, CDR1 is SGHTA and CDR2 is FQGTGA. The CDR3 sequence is CASSLSLASYNEQFF. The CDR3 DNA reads TGTGCCAGCAGCTTAAGTCTAGCGTCCTACAATGAGCAGTTCTTC.

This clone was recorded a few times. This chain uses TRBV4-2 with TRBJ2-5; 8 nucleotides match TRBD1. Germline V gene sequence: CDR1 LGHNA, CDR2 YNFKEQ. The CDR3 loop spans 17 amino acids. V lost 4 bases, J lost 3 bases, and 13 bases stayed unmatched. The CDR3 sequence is CASSPSGQGKYEETQYF. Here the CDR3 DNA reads TGTGCCAGCAGCCCCTCCGGACAGGGAAAGTATGAAGAGACCCAGTACTTC.

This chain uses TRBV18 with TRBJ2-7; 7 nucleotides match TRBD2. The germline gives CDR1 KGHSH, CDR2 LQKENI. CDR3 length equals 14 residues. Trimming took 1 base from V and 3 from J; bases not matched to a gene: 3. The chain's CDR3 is CASSPRSGDYEQYF. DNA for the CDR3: TGTGCCAGCTCACCACGCAGCGGGGACTACGAGCAGTACTTC.